This TCR beta chain came from a study of blood T cell repertoires in COVID-19. Study-wide background: Sources were T cells, B-cell-depleted T cells, or PBMCs; the material itself was cDNA or gDNA.

TCRdb's table, derived via immunoSEQ multiplex PCR, lists solely in-frame clones and lacks some. This table has approximately 150,000 clones, 88% appearing once. Germline-derived CDR1 and CDR2 are LGHNA and YSLEER. The CDR3 runs 15 residues. V lost 3 bases and J 3 bases, leaving 15 bases between the germline ends. The TCR comes from a human donor in a cohort sampled during active COVID-19. The sequenced sample consisted of peripheral blood. The chain recombines TRBV4-3 with TRBJ2-7, with D possibly matching TRBD1 (6 bases). CDR3 in amino acids: CASSHSRTEIYEQYF. The CDR3 DNA follows: TGCGCCAGCAGCCATTCCCGGACAGAGATCTACGAGCAGTACTTC.